This T cell receptor beta chain was retrieved from a study of blood T cells in healthy people across ages. Regarding this clonotype: Its antigen is undetermined.

With a J-beta primer mix and a sample-barcoded 5' primer, a second PCR ran roughly 6 to 11 cycles. All cDNA molecules were each tagged by a template-switch adaptor with 12 random nucleotides. TCRdb recomputed calls from the 5' RACE reads with MiXCR, one row per CDR3 protein. The sample contains just over 1 million distinct CDR3 sequences, 45% of which appear only once. Overall study results and limits: A strong correlation was found between TCR beta diversity and the percentage of naive T cells.

The CDR3 runs 16 residues. CDR1 is MNHEY, CDR2 SVGAGI, per germline. V was pared by 5 bases and J by 2 bases, with 9 bases of the junction left unmatched. This sequence originates from a woman in her sixties in good health. V gene TRBV6-5 combines with J gene TRBJ2-4; TRBD1 matches 7 bases. The sample taken for sequencing was blood. For the CDR3, the DNA is TGTGCCAGCAGTCACAGGGGCCCATATTCCAAAAACATTCAGTACTTC. Its protein product is CASSHRGPYSKNIQYF.